This T cell receptor (beta chain) was sequenced in a study of T cell changes during pregnancy in multiple sclerosis. The CDR3 totals 12 residues. CDR1 and CDR2 from the germline V gene are MDHEN and SYDVKM. V gave up 5 bases and J gave up 1 base, with 5 bases separating them. Assay: immunoSEQ multiplex PCR; the TCRdb copy retains only in-frame clones and omits some. The sample holds about 64,000 clones, around 96% seen once. The chain uses TRBV28 and TRBJ1-1; D not resolved. The input for sequencing was CD8+ T cells from peripheral blood mononuclear cells, taken after pregnancy. This clonotype was obtained from a female donor with multiple sclerosis, enrolled in a pregnancy study. CDR3 residues: CASSLGNTEAFF. The DNA for the CDR3 is TGTGCCAGCAGTCTAGGGAACACTGAAGCTTTCTTT.